The 30 T cell receptor beta chains given below trace back to one sample, sequenced in a study of T cell repertoires in cytomegalovirus infection. TCRdb processed the reads anew with MiXCR; each CDR3 protein has one entry. The sample lists some 500,000 distinct CDR3 sequences, 40% occurring once. Antigens of these TCRs are unknown. The sample consisted of cultured PBMCs, taken from culture after CMV antigen stimulation. The origin of the receptors is a human donor in good health (CMV status not recorded). Some clones in this sample may be carry-over from other donors' samples.

This clonotype was picked up one time. This chain connects TRBV7-6 to TRBJ2-1, with D hard to call. Trimming left V 3 bases short and J 8 bases short, with 5 bases between. The length of the CDR3 is 11 residues. CDR1 and CDR2 from the germline V gene are SGHVS and FNYEAQ. The CDR3 here is CASSFGYEQFF. The CDR3 nucleotides are TGTGCCAGCAGCTTCGGGTATGAGCAGTTCTTC.

V gene TRBV2 combines with J gene TRBJ2-7; TRBD2 is a possible D gene (5 bases). Trimming pared 3 bases from V and 1 base from J, leaving 22 bases between. The germline V gene encodes CDR1 SNHLY and CDR2 FYNNEI. The CDR3 contains 18 residues. CDR3 in amino acids: CASSDGYPWQPGSYEQYF. DNA for the CDR3: TGTGCCAGCAGTGACGGTTACCCCTGGCAGCCGGGGTCCTACGAGCAGTACTTC.

The V gene is TRBV7-2, the J gene TRBJ2-2, with D possibly TRBD1 on 6 matching bases. CDR3 length: 14 amino acids. CDR1 is SGHTA, CDR2 FQGNSA, per germline. V lost 6 bases, J lost 12 bases, and 20 bases lay in between. CDR3 DNA: TGTGCCAGCAGACCCGACAGGATGGGTGAAAAGCTGTTTTTT. This gives the protein CASRPDRMGEKLFF.

This clonotype appeared a few times. CDR3: CASSPGTGTYGYTF. The CDR3 DNA follows: TGCGCCAGCAGCCCCGGGACAGGAACTTATGGCTACACCTTC. The chain combines TRBV5-1 with TRBJ1-2, with 8 bases that match TRBD1. This CDR3 contains 14 residues. CDR1 SGHRS and CDR2 YFSETQ come from the germline V gene. Losses at the gene ends were 4 bases for V and 5 bases for J; bases not matched to a gene: 7.

This clonotype was seen more than once but under ten times. The chain carries TRBV6-2 or TRBV6-3 and TRBJ2-2; D tentatively reads TRBD1 or TRBD2 (5 bases each). The CDR3 has 14 amino acids. Germline CDR1 MNHEY, CDR2 SVGEGT. Trimming took off 5 bases at V and 2 bases at J, with 9 bases between the two ends. The chain's CDR3 is CASSGTRNTGELFF. The CDR3 nucleotides are TGTGCCAGCAGTGGGACGCGAAACACCGGGGAGCTGTTTTTT.

This sequence joins TRBV4-1 and TRBJ1-2; D is undetermined. This CDR3 is built from 15 residues. Trimming shortened V by 4 bases and J by 4 bases, and 16 bases separated the two germline ends. Germline-derived CDR1 and CDR2 are MGHRA and YSYEKL. The CDR3 DNA is TGCGCCAGCAGCCGCGGGGAATCCTTCTTCTATGGCTACACCTTC. As protein: CASSRGESFFYGYTF.

This chain uses TRBV11-1 with TRBJ2-1, with TRBD1 identical over 11 bases. This CDR3 is 15 amino acids long. V gave up 5 bases and J gave up 5 bases; unmatched junction bases: 5. Germline CDR1 is SGHAT and CDR2 is FQDESV (reference sequence). The CDR3 coding sequence is TGTGCCAGCAGCGGAGGGACAGGGGGACACAATGAGCAGTTCTTC. Amino acids: CASSGGTGGHNEQFF. Using reference TRBV11-1 and TRBJ2-1 for the parts outside the CDR3, the full variable domain is EAEVAQSPRYKITEKSQAVAFWCDPISGHATLYWYRQILGQGPELLVQFQDESVVDDSQLPKDRFSAERLKGVDSTLKIQPAELGDSAMYLCASSGGTGGHNEQFFGPGTRLTVL.

This sequence joins TRBV7-2 and TRBJ2-5; 7 bases fit TRBD2. Trimming took 6 bases from V and 7 from J; bases not matched to a gene: 14. This CDR3 has 15 amino acids. Germline loops: CDR1 SGHTA, CDR2 FQGNSA. Here the CDR3 reads CASSRASGNRGTQYF. In DNA, the CDR3 is TGTGCCAGCAGTCGGGCTAGCGGAAATAGGGGGACCCAGTACTTC.

This clonotype was seen only a few times. V and J are TRBV3-1 and TRBJ1-5; D remains unclear. Germline CDR1 and CDR2: LGHDT and YNNKEL (reference sequence). Trimming shortened V by 7 bases and J by 13 bases, and 11 bases separated the two germline ends. The CDR3 runs to 10 residues. The CDR3 spells CASTRELQHF. CDR3 sequence (DNA): TGTGCCAGCACTAGGGAATTACAGCATTTT.

The sample holds many counts of this clonotype. The genes are TRBV7-2 and TRBJ2-3; 8 nucleotides agree with TRBD2. From germline, CDR1 is SGHTA and CDR2 FQGNSA. The V and J ends lost 1 base and 2 bases, in that order; junction bases with no gene match: 2. This CDR3 has 15 amino acids. The DNA for the CDR3 is TGTGCCAGCAGCTTAGACGGGGGGGCCACAGATACGCAGTATTTT. It specifies CASSLDGGATDTQYF. The full variable domain, with the rest looked up from reference TRBV7-2 and TRBJ2-3, is GAGVSQSPSNKVTEKGKDVELRCDPISGHTALYWYRQSLGQGLEFLIYFQGNSAPDKSGLPSDRFSAERTGGSVSTLTIQRTQQEDSAVYLCASSLDGGATDTQYFGPGTRLTVL.

The chain joins TRBV28 to TRBJ1-5; the D is unclear. The ends were cut back, 5 bases at V and 9 bases at J, with 8 bases in the middle. Germline loops: CDR1 MDHEN, CDR2 SYDVKM. The CDR3 is 11 residues long. CDR3 DNA: TGTGCCAGCAGTCCCTTAGGGCCCCAGCATTTT. Translating it yields CASSPLGPQHF. The variable domain in full, with the rest retrieved from reference TRBV28 and TRBJ1-5, is DVKVTQSSRYLVKRTGEKVFLECVQDMDHENMFWYRQDPGLGLRLIYFSYDVKMKEKGDIPEGYSVSREKKERFSLILESASTNQTSMYLCASSPLGPQHFGDGTRLSIL.

In this sample, this clonotype turned up a few times. V gene TRBV2 combines with J gene TRBJ2-3, with D perhaps assigned TRBD1 or TRBD2 (5 bases each). The CDR3 runs to 14 residues. V was trimmed by 10 bases and J by 1 base, leaving 15 bases between them. The germline CDR1 and CDR2 sequences are SNHLY and FYNNEI. CDR3 sequence (DNA): TGTGCCACCACGTCAGGGACCCGCACAGATACGCAGTATTTT. Protein: CATTSGTRTDTQYF.

This clonotype has only a few counts. V is TRBV20-1 and J is TRBJ2-7; D is possibly TRBD2 (5 bases). Germline-derived CDR1 and CDR2 are DFQATT and SNEGSKA (reference sequence). Trimming stripped 0 bases from V and 3 bases from J, with 12 bases between. This CDR3 has 14 residues. The CDR3 here is CSARERRTYYEQYF. The CDR3 nucleotides are TGCAGTGCTAGAGAGAGGAGGACGTACTACGAGCAGTACTTC.

The chain recombines TRBV14 with TRBJ2-5; 10 bases line up with TRBD1. The CDR3 has 15 residues. After removal of 4 bases from V and 2 bases from J, the junction contained 4 bases not matched to a gene. Germline V CDR1 and CDR2: SGHDN, FVKESK. The CDR3: CASSPTGGRQETQYF. CDR3 bases: TGTGCCAGCAGCCCGACAGGGGGCCGACAAGAGACCCAGTACTTC.

The chain joins TRBV20-1 to TRBJ2-5, with 7 bases matching TRBD1. The CDR3 length is 14 residues. Germline V gene sequence: CDR1 DFQATT, CDR2 SNEGSKA (reference sequence). V lost 2 bases to trimming and J lost 3 bases; unmatched junction nucleotides: 6. CDR3 in amino acids: CSARLNRGKETQYF. The CDR3 DNA reads TGCAGTGCTAGACTGAACAGGGGTAAAGAGACCCAGTACTTC.

As to this clonotype: Relative to the germline gene, one junction end is altered; a read error may explain this. The rearrangement joins TRBV5-3 to TRBJ2-3; possibly TRBD2 for D (6 bases). TRBV5-3 is labeled an ORF, and its function is uncertain. The CDR3 runs to 15 residues. The DNA of the CDR3 is TGTGCCAGCAGCTTGGGGACTCTTTTCCCAGATACGCAGTATTTT. Amino acids: CASSLGTLFPDTQYF.

CDR3 nucleotides: TGTGCCAGCAGCTTATTAGGTGGTGTAAGGGAAAAACTGTTTTTT. Amino acid sequence: CASSLLGGVREKLFF. V is TRBV7-2 and J is TRBJ1-4; D is ambiguous. Germline loops: CDR1 SGHTA, CDR2 FQGNSA. There are 15 residues in the CDR3. Deletions cut 2 bases from V and 8 bases from J, with 15 bases between. The variable domain in full, completed from reference TRBV7-2 and TRBJ1-4, reads GAGVSQSPSNKVTEKGKDVELRCDPISGHTALYWYRQSLGQGLEFLIYFQGNSAPDKSGLPSDRFSAERTGGSVSTLTIQRTQQEDSAVYLCASSLLGGVREKLFFGSGTQLSVL.

V and J are TRBV6-6 and TRBJ1-1; 7 bases map to TRBD1. Germline trimming cut 2 bases from V and 3 bases from J; bases unmatched to any gene: 9. Germline CDR1 reads MNHNY; CDR2 reads SVGAGI (reference sequence). This CDR3 has 16 amino acids. The CDR3 here is CASSYETGRLDTEAFF. CDR3 nucleotides: TGTGCCAGCAGTTACGAGACAGGGAGGTTAGACACTGAAGCTTTCTTT.

The chain employs TRBV20-1 and TRBJ2-5, with D unresolved. Germline V gives CDR1 DFQATT, CDR2 SNEGSKA (reference sequence). V lost 0 bases to trimming and J lost 3 bases, with 14 bases between them. The CDR3 runs 15 residues. CDR3 residues: CSARDLRRVKETQYF. The CDR3, as DNA: TGCAGTGCTAGAGATTTGCGGCGAGTCAAAGAGACCCAGTACTTC.

This chain joins TRBV5-1 and TRBJ2-1; 8 nucleotides agree with TRBD2. V lost 4 bases, J lost 10 bases, and 13 bases stayed unmatched. The CDR3 loop spans 15 amino acids. In germline, CDR1 is SGHRS, CDR2 YFSETQ. CDR3 in amino acids: CASSTVSGGAGEQFF. The CDR3 region has the DNA TGCGCCAGCAGCACCGTAAGCGGGGGCGCGGGGGAGCAGTTCTTC.

There are a few counts of this clonotype. This sequence joins TRBV7-2 and TRBJ2-7; a possible D gene is TRBD2 (5 bases). The germline gives CDR1 SGHTA, CDR2 FQGNSA. CDR3 length equals 14 residues. Trimming stripped 5 bases from V and 9 bases from J, with 20 bases between. CDR3 bases: TGTGCCAGCAGCCCAGGCGGGCTAGCTCCAGGGCAGTACTTC. Its protein product is CASSPGGLAPGQYF.

This sequence joins TRBV3-1 and TRBJ2-5, with a weak D call TRBD2 (6 bases). V lost 2 bases and J lost 0, with 13 bases in between. The CDR3 is 16 amino acids. Germline-derived CDR1 and CDR2 are LGHDT and YNNKEL (reference sequence). The CDR3 sequence: CASSQLAPVYQETQYF. CDR3 nucleotide sequence: TGTGCCAGCAGCCAACTAGCGCCCGTGTACCAAGAGACCCAGTACTTC.

This clonotype was detected a few times. The chain uses TRBV7-2 and TRBJ2-3; D remains unclear. The CDR3 totals 12 residues. Germline CDR1 reads SGHTA; CDR2 reads FQGNSA. Trimming stripped 4 bases from V and 8 bases from J, with 10 bases between. Here the CDR3 reads CASSSDLLTQYF. The CDR3 DNA is TGTGCCAGCAGCTCCGACTTGCTTACGCAGTATTTT.

CDR3 bases: TGTGCCATCAGTTCTGACTCTCAAGAGACCCAGTACTTC. The encoded protein is CAISSDSQETQYF. The rearrangement uses TRBV10-3 and TRBJ2-5; D remains unclear. V gave up 5 bases and J gave up 2 bases, with 9 bases separating them. Germline assignment: CDR1 ENHRY and CDR2 SYGVKD. The CDR3 spans 13 residues.

The chain employs TRBV7-2 and TRBJ2-7; 7 nucleotides align to TRBD1. V trimming: 7 bases; J trimming: 5 bases; junction bases outside the gene matches: 8. There are 13 residues in the CDR3. Germline CDR1 reads SGHTA; CDR2 reads FQGNSA. The CDR3 DNA is TGTGCCAGCACCTATCGACAGGGCCACGAGCAGTACTTC. The encoded protein is CASTYRQGHEQYF.

This clonotype was seen a few times. The J gene is TRBJ1-5, the V gene TRBV6-6, with no clear D. Trimming stripped 2 bases from V and 6 bases from J, with 8 bases between. Germline V lookup: CDR1 MNHNY, CDR2 SVGAGI (reference sequence). CDR3 size: 13 residues. As DNA, the CDR3 is TGTGCCAGCAGTTACGCGGACGGTCAGCCCCAGCATTTT. Translating it yields CASSYADGQPQHF.

The gene calls are TRBV11-2 and TRBJ2-2; perhaps TRBD1 as D (6 bases). Germline V gene sequence: CDR1 SGHAT, CDR2 FQNNGV. V lost 8 bases to trimming and J lost 4 bases, with 14 bases between them. The CDR3 is made up of 14 amino acids. The chain's CDR3 is CASDLTGRTGELFF. The CDR3 nucleotides are TGTGCCAGCGACCTGACAGGACGCACCGGGGAGCTGTTTTTT.

The CDR3 loop reads CASSYNVVQFF. In nucleotides, the CDR3 is TGTGCCAGCAGTTACAACGTTGTGCAGTTCTTC. The genes are TRBV6-2 or TRBV6-3 and TRBJ2-1; no clear D gene. The CDR3 contains 11 residues. Trimming removed 2 bases at V and 12 bases at J, with 8 bases between. CDR1 and CDR2 (germline): MNHEY, SVGEGT.

V gene TRBV7-9 combines with J gene TRBJ2-3; no reliable D call. The V gene lost 6 bases and the J gene lost 1 base, with 11 bases spanning the gap. The CDR3 is 14 residues long. Germline CDR1 and CDR2: SEHNR and FQNEAQ (reference sequence). Written as DNA, the CDR3 is TGTGCCAGCAGTAAGTCAGGCGGCACAGATACGCAGTATTTT. Protein sequence: CASSKSGGTDTQYF.

Comments on this clonotype: The germline gene is not matched at one end of the junction; a read error may be the cause. For the CDR3, the DNA is TGTGTCAGCAGCTTATTTTCTGAAGCTTTCTTT. This sequence encodes CVSSLFSEAFF. This rearrangement joins TRBV7-9 to TRBJ1-1; no definite D call. From germline, CDR1 is SEHNR and CDR2 FQNEAQ (reference sequence). This CDR3 is 11 amino acids long.